This T cell receptor beta chain derives from a study of T cells after yellow fever vaccination. Points from the study as a whole: There was a possibility that FACS-sorted repertoires contained abundant clonotypes contaminating from the bulk population. Booster sampling recovered most clones from primary vaccination (96% CD4, just over 85% CD8).

This clonotype was recorded at least ten times. Its antigen is unknown. V gave up 2 bases and J gave up 3 bases, with 11 bases separating them. The germline gives CDR1 SGHTA, CDR2 FQGTGA. The CDR3 spans 14 residues. TCRdb independently ran MiXCR on the 5' RACE reads; one entry per CDR3 protein. This sample has 620,000 or so distinct CDR3 sequences; around 12% occur once, and the top ten carry approximately 15%. The gene calls are TRBV7-3 and TRBJ2-7, with D unresolved. The receptor comes from a man aged 30 to 39 who received the YFV17D yellow fever vaccine. This specimen consisted of PBMCs, obtained on the day of the yellow fever booster vaccination. Here the CDR3 DNA reads TGTGCCAGCAGCTTAGATTGGGCCTACTACGAGCAGTACTTC. It is translated as CASSLDWAYYEQYF. Using reference TRBV7-3 and TRBJ2-7 for the parts outside the CDR3, the full variable domain is GAGVSQTPSNKVTEKGKYVELRCDPISGHTALYWYRQSLGQGPEFLIYFQGTGAADDSGLPNDRFFAVRPEGSVSTLKIQRTERGDSAVYLCASSLDWAYYEQYFGPGTRLTVT.